The sequence of this T cell receptor beta chain was determined in a study of blood T cell repertoires in COVID-19. At the level of the study: Sources were T cells, B-cell-depleted T cells, or PBMCs; the material itself was cDNA or gDNA.

Profiled with immunoSEQ multiplex PCR; TCRdb holds only in-frame clones, not every one. The repertoire consists of 200,000 to 300,000 clones, with 86% occurring once and the leading ten covering approximately 3%. The CDR3 totals 15 residues. Trimming took off 0 bases at V and 2 bases at J, with 10 bases between the two ends. The V gene's germline CDR1 is SGHNT and CDR2 YYREEE (reference sequence). Specimen: peripheral blood. The chain recombines TRBV5-4 with TRBJ2-3; D ambiguous. The clonotype originates from a woman in her twenties or thirties who had recovered from COVID-19. CDR3 in DNA: TGTGCCAGCAGCTTGGAGACACACCTCACAGATACGCAGTATTTT. Protein sequence: CASSLETHLTDTQYF. The entire variable domain, with the rest obtained from reference TRBV5-4 and TRBJ2-3, is as follows: ETGVTQSPTHLIKTRGQQVTLRCSSQSGHNTVSWYQQALGQGPQFIFQYYREEENGRGNFPPRFSGLQFPNYSSELNVNALELDDSALYLCASSLETHLTDTQYFGPGTRLTVL.